This T cell receptor beta chain was observed in a study of shared clonotypes between healthy human individuals. With regard to this clone: No antigen is known for it.

Germline CDR1 and CDR2: SGHDT and YYEEEE. The CDR3 totals 15 residues. Losses at the gene ends were 3 bases for V and 2 bases for J; bases not matched to a gene: 7. Points from the study as a whole: Researchers found naive subsets generally carried larger estimated richness than memory subsets.

Genomic DNA belonging to each subset was distributed in equal measure over several immunoSEQ plates. Assay used: immunoSEQ multiplex PCR; TCRdb lists only in-frame clones, some missing. The sample lists 2,100,000 or so clones, around 95% occurring once. This chain connects TRBV5-6 to TRBJ2-5; 7 bases line up with TRBD1. Material: naive CD4+ T cells sorted from blood. Indicated subset: CD45RA+ positively selected. This clonotype was obtained from a man between 18 and 29 years old in good health. CDR3 protein: CASSSLGTVQETQYF. The CDR3 DNA follows: TGTGCCAGCAGCTCACTCGGGACAGTTCAAGAGACCCAGTACTTC.